Sequencing of this T cell receptor beta chain was carried out in a study of cytomegalovirus exposure and HLA in healthy donors. Germline CDR1 is LNHDA and CDR2 is SQIVND (reference sequence). The CDR3 has 16 residues. Trimming left V 5 bases short and J 4 bases short, with 20 bases between. PCR primers comprised 60 Vbeta and 13 Jbeta primers. Per the original data handling: Counted up in a later analysis, unique TCR beta chains came to approximately 77 million, with roughly 11 million shared. TCRdb's table, derived via immunoSEQ multiplex PCR, lists solely in-frame clones and lacks some. V, J and clone size are taken as reported in that table, and D and trimming were inferred from the DNA itself. The sample shows about 250,000 clones, roughly 78% of them seen only once.

The V and J genes are TRBV19 and TRBJ1-1; perhaps TRBD1 as D (6 bases). The TCR was taken from a boy aged 5-17 years in good health and CMV-seronegative. The source material was PBMCs. The CDR3 reads CASSRGAEIGSTEAFF. The DNA for the CDR3 is TGTGCCAGTAGTCGGGGGGCCGAGATTGGGAGCACTGAAGCTTTCTTT.